One sample yielded the 20 T cell receptor beta chains listed below, sequenced in a study of Ad26.COV2.S vaccination and SARS-CoV-2 variants. The treatment was: around 19 received Ad26.COV2.S at low or high dose, single or two shots; about 5 received placebo; per-sample allocation not given. The investigators took samples on day 63 after the first vaccine or placebo injection. Data came from immunoSEQ multiplex PCR; TCRdb stores just in-frame clones and leaves some out. The sample lists hundreds of thousands of clones, about 93% seen once, with more than 10% in the top ten. The specimen was peripheral blood, collected in a trial of Ad26.COV2.S vaccine versus placebo. Receptors originate from a person aged 18-60 years who received the Ad26.COV2.S COVID-19 vaccine or a placebo.

This clone occurred once. The chain carries TRBV28 and TRBJ2-3; 10 bases fit TRBD2. The V and J ends lost 4 bases and 1 base, in that order; junction bases with no gene match: 5. This CDR3 comprises 16 residues. Germline V lookup: CDR1 MDHEN, CDR2 SYDVKM. CDR3 coding DNA: TGTGCCAGCAGTTGGTCTCTAGCGGGAGGCACAGATACGCAGTATTTT. Translation gives CASSWSLAGGTDTQYF.

The chain employs TRBV2 and TRBJ2-5, with TRBD2 matching over 10 bases. CDR1 is SNHLY, CDR2 FYNNEI, per germline. Losses at the gene ends were 4 bases for V and 1 base for J; bases not matched to a gene: 9. The CDR3 is made up of 17 amino acids. The CDR3 DNA is TGTGCCAGCAGTGCCACCGGACTAGCGGAGAGCCAAGAGACCCAGTACTTC. Its translation is CASSATGLAESQETQYF.

The chain couples TRBV4-3 to TRBJ2-7; 9 bases map to TRBD1. Germline trimming cut 1 base from V and 4 bases from J; bases unmatched to any gene: 5. CDR3 length: 15 amino acids. Germline CDR1 reads LGHNA; CDR2 reads YSLEER. The CDR3 DNA is TGCGCCAGCAGCCAAGTTCTGGACAGGGGTTACGAGCAGTACTTC. It translates to CASSQVLDRGYEQYF.

The V call is TRBV9, the J call TRBJ2-1; D is possibly TRBD2 (6 bases). Trimming removed 0 bases from V and 3 bases from J, with 13 bases in between. Germline lookup yields CDR1 SGDLS and CDR2 YYNGEE. The CDR3 is made up of 16 amino acids. In nucleotides, the CDR3 is TGTGCCAGCAGCGTAGACCCGGGAGCAATCTACAATGAGCAGTTCTTC. This gives the protein CASSVDPGAIYNEQFF.

The chain couples TRBV7-2 to TRBJ2-3; unclear D gene. Germline values: CDR1 SGHTA, CDR2 FQGNSA. The V end lost 4 bases, the J end lost 6 bases, and 8 bases lay between the germline ends. CDR3 length equals 12 residues. The CDR3 bases are TGTGCCAGCAGCTCCGCTGGGGATACGCAGTATTTT. Translated: CASSSAGDTQYF. Using reference TRBV7-2 and TRBJ2-3 for the parts outside the CDR3, the full variable domain is GAGVSQSPSNKVTEKGKDVELRCDPISGHTALYWYRQSLGQGLEFLIYFQGNSAPDKSGLPSDRFSAERTGGSVSTLTIQRTQQEDSAVYLCASSSAGDTQYFGPGTRLTVL.

This chain links TRBV3-1 (or the pseudogene TRBV3-2) with TRBJ2-3; 9 bases agree with TRBD2. Trimming cost V 2 bases and J 2 bases; bases outside gene matches: 2. This CDR3 is 15 amino acids long. CDR1 and CDR2 from the germline V gene are LGHDT and YNNKEL (reference sequence). This CDR3 is CASSQRLAATDTQYF. The CDR3 region has the DNA TGTGCCAGCAGCCAAAGACTAGCGGCCACAGATACGCAGTATTTT.

The chain employs TRBV30 and TRBJ1-2; D gene ambiguous. Germline V lookup: CDR1 GTSNPN, CDR2 SVGIG (reference sequence). This CDR3 is 12 amino acids long. V lost 3 bases to trimming and J lost 8 bases, with 13 bases between them. The CDR3 sequence: CAWSPGVRGYTF. CDR3 sequence (DNA): TGTGCCTGGAGCCCGGGAGTCCGGGGCTACACCTTC.

This clone was seen a handful of times. The chain combines TRBV3-1 (or the pseudogene TRBV3-2) with TRBJ2-7; 8 nucleotides align to TRBD1. V lost 2 bases, J lost 2 bases, and 2 bases stayed unmatched. Germline CDR1 and CDR2: LGHDT and YNNKEL (reference sequence). The CDR3 runs 14 residues. CDR3 sequence: CASSQMGQAYEQYF. The CDR3 DNA reads TGTGCCAGCAGCCAAATGGGACAGGCCTACGAGCAGTACTTC.

This clone was observed a single time. This chain uses TRBV28 with TRBJ2-5, with D possibly being TRBD1 (6 bases). The CDR3 runs 15 residues. Per germline, CDR1 MDHEN and CDR2 SYDVKM. V was shortened by 4 bases and J by 2 bases, with 14 bases between the two germline ends. The CDR3 DNA follows: TGTGCCAGCAGTTCGCCCGGGACAATTCAAGAGACCCAGTACTTC. It yields the protein CASSSPGTIQETQYF. Drawing the rest from reference TRBV28 and TRBJ2-5, the complete variable domain is DVKVTQSSRYLVKRTGEKVFLECVQDMDHENMFWYRQDPGLGLRLIYFSYDVKMKEKGDIPEGYSVSREKKERFSLILESASTNQTSMYLCASSSPGTIQETQYFGPGTRLLVL.

This sequence joins TRBV28 and TRBJ1-2; D gene uncertain. Trimming took off 5 bases at V and 4 bases at J, with 11 bases between the two ends. The CDR3 contains 13 residues. The germline gives CDR1 MDHEN, CDR2 SYDVKM. CDR3 region: CASSPDLAYGYTF. CDR3 coding DNA: TGTGCCAGCAGTCCTGACCTCGCCTATGGCTACACCTTC.

V usage is TRBV4-3 and J usage is TRBJ1-2, with D possibly TRBD1 on 5 matching bases. Germline values: CDR1 LGHNA, CDR2 YSLEER. The germline V and J ends were trimmed by 0 bases and 6 bases, with 17 bases remaining between them. The CDR3 is 16 residues long. CDR3 DNA: TGCGCCAGCAGCCAAGATGGTCAGGGAGTGGGTGATGGCTACACCTTC. Translated, it gives CASSQDGQGVGDGYTF.

V usage is TRBV4-3 and J usage is TRBJ1-2; a weak D match, TRBD1 (5 bases). CDR1 LGHNA and CDR2 YSLEER come from the germline V gene. The V end was cut by 1 base, the J end by 3 bases, with 12 bases between. This CDR3 has 15 amino acids. CDR3 DNA: TGCGCCAGCAGCCAAGTCCCCCAGGGAGACTATGGCTACACCTTC. It encodes CASSQVPQGDYGYTF.

The rearrangement uses TRBV5-1 and TRBJ2-2; 10 nucleotides agree with TRBD2. Germline CDR1 reads SGHRS; CDR2 reads YFSETQ. This CDR3 comprises 16 residues. V shed 1 base, J shed 5 bases, and the junction held 5 bases outside the gene matches. The CDR3 DNA reads as TGCGCCAGCAGCTTGAGGCTAGCGGGAGAAACCGGGGAGCTGTTTTTT. Encoded protein: CASSLRLAGETGELFF.

The rearrangement joins TRBV4-3 to TRBJ2-7; the D gene is possibly TRBD1 (6 bases). The CDR3 length is 15 residues. V was trimmed by 0 bases and J by 2 bases, leaving 11 bases between them. Per germline, CDR1 LGHNA and CDR2 YSLEER. CDR3 residues: CASSQEDRLTYEQYF. The CDR3, as DNA: TGCGCCAGCAGCCAAGAAGACAGGCTAACCTACGAGCAGTACTTC.

The genes are TRBV5-1 and TRBJ2-1, with unresolved D. Germline V lookup: CDR1 SGHRS, CDR2 YFSETQ. V was clipped by 0 bases and J by 3 bases, with 10 bases between them. The CDR3 sequence is 15 residues long. This CDR3 reads CASSLEAGDYNEQFF. In DNA, the CDR3 is TGCGCCAGCAGCTTGGAGGCAGGAGACTACAATGAGCAGTTCTTC.

The rearrangement links TRBV3-1 (or the pseudogene TRBV3-2) to TRBJ1-4; 11 bases align to TRBD1. The germline CDR1 and CDR2 sequences are LGHDT and YNNKEL (reference sequence). CDR3 length: 16 amino acids. Unmatched junction bases numbered 4, after V lost 0 bases and J lost 7 bases. The CDR3 nucleotides read TGTGCCAGCAGCCAAGATATAGGGACAGGGGGTGAAAAACTGTTTTTT. As protein: CASSQDIGTGGEKLFF.

The V gene is TRBV7-2, the J gene TRBJ1-5; the D is unclear. Trimming shortened V by 5 bases and J by 4 bases, and 9 bases separated the two germline ends. Germline CDR1 SGHTA, CDR2 FQGNSA. The CDR3 covers 13 residues. CDR3 sequence: CASSAGPNQPQHF. CDR3 coding DNA: TGTGCCAGCAGCGCCGGGCCTAATCAGCCCCAGCATTTT.

The chain recombines TRBV7-2 with TRBJ1-1, with a possible D match to TRBD1 (5 bases). CDR1 SGHTA and CDR2 FQGNSA come from the germline V gene. V lost 5 bases and J 4 bases, leaving 14 bases between the germline ends. The CDR3 has 14 residues. The CDR3 DNA reads TGTGCCAGCAGCCCACCGGGAGGGACCACTGAAGCTTTCTTT. Translating gives CASSPPGGTTEAFF.

The chain uses TRBV15 and TRBJ1-1; unclear D gene. V was pared by 0 bases and J by 4 bases, with 3 bases between. The CDR3 is made up of 12 amino acids. The germline CDR1 and CDR2 sequences are LNHNV and YYDKDF (reference sequence). CDR3 DNA: TGTGCCACCAGCAGAGAGAGCACTGAAGCTTTCTTT. Amino acids: CATSRESTEAFF. Full variable domain (outside the CDR3, taken from reference TRBV15 and TRBJ1-1): DAMVIQNPRYQVTQFGKPVTLSCSQTLNHNVMYWYQQKSSQAPKLLFHYYDKDFNNEADTPDNFQSRRPNTSFCFLDIRSPGLGDTAMYLCATSRESTEAFFGQGTRLTVV.

The CDR3 nucleotides read TGTGCCAGCAGCTCGGGACCGACCCGGGATACGCAGTATTTT. This codes for CASSSGPTRDTQYF. The chain combines TRBV11-2 with TRBJ2-3; possibly TRBD1 or TRBD2 for D (5 bases each). Trimming pared 4 bases from V and 6 bases from J, leaving 14 bases between. The CDR3 is made up of 14 amino acids. The V gene's germline CDR1 is SGHAT and CDR2 FQNNGV.